The 12 T cell receptor beta chains below come from one sample, sequenced in a study of T cells after yellow fever vaccination. TCRdb itself ran the 5' RACE reads through MiXCR, one entry per CDR3 protein. The sample contains 500,000 to 700,000 distinct CDR3 sequences, roughly 21% of which appear only once. This material consisted of PBMCs, taken 15 days after the yellow fever booster vaccination. Receptor source: a man under 40 who received the YFV17D yellow fever vaccine.

This clonotype turned up a few times. This sequence joins TRBV6-1 and TRBJ1-2; D unclear. This CDR3 spans 13 amino acids. With 0 bases removed from V and 8 bases from J, the gap between germline ends came to 10 bases. In germline, CDR1 is MNHNS, CDR2 SASEGT. This chain's CDR3 is CASSEASPVGYTF. As DNA, the CDR3 is TGTGCCAGCAGTGAAGCATCCCCCGTAGGCTACACCTTC.

This chain connects TRBV6-1 to TRBJ1-1; D is possibly TRBD1 (5 bases). CDR3 length: 15 residues. Trimming took off 6 bases at V and 0 bases at J, with 14 bases between the two ends. Germline values: CDR1 MNHNS, CDR2 SASEGT. CDR3 loop: CASSPWGLMNTEAFF. CDR3 sequence (DNA): TGTGCCAGCAGCCCCTGGGGCCTTATGAACACTGAAGCTTTCTTT.

The V gene is TRBV5-6, the J gene TRBJ1-3; D is ambiguous. Trimming shortened V by 5 bases and J by 1 base, and 10 bases separated the two germline ends. The length of the CDR3 is 14 residues. Germline loops: CDR1 SGHDT, CDR2 YYEEEE. This CDR3 reads CASSAYVSGNTIYF. CDR3 DNA sequence: TGTGCCAGCAGTGCCTACGTATCTGGAAACACCATATATTTT.

The chain recombines TRBV12-3 or TRBV12-4 with TRBJ2-4; perhaps TRBD1 as D (5 bases). This CDR3 contains 16 residues. Trimming took off 5 bases at V and 1 base at J, with 15 bases between the two ends. CDR3: CASSPFRVAAKNIQYF. In DNA form, the CDR3 reads TGTGCCAGCAGTCCATTCAGGGTGGCGGCCAAAAACATTCAGTACTTC.

This clonotype has only a few counts. The rearrangement uses TRBV7-2 and TRBJ2-7; the match to TRBD2 covers 7 bases. The CDR3 consists of 17 residues. J gave up 0 bases and V 5 bases, and 13 bases lay outside the gene matches. The germline V gene encodes CDR1 SGHTA and CDR2 FQGNSA. The CDR3 bases are TGTGCCAGCAGCCCCATTAGCGGCGGGAGACACTCCTACGAGCAGTACTTC. Residues: CASSPISGGRHSYEQYF.

The V call is TRBV7-8, the J call TRBJ2-1; D unresolved. Germline CDR1 is SGHVS and CDR2 is FQNEAQ. CDR3 length: 13 amino acids. V was cut by 3 bases and J by 5 bases, with 8 bases left in between. The CDR3 DNA is TGTGCCAGCAGCTTCCGACACCACAATGAGCAGTTCTTC. It specifies CASSFRHHNEQFF. Variable domain in full (rest from reference TRBV7-8 and TRBJ2-1): GAGVSQSPRYKVAKRGQDVALRCDPISGHVSLFWYQQALGQGPEFLTYFQNEAQLDKSGLPSDRFFAERPEGSVSTLKIQRTQQEDSAVYLCASSFRHHNEQFFGPGTRLTVL.

There are a few counts of this clonotype. CDR3 sequence: CASSLALAGGSGGSLLYF. The DNA of the CDR3 is TGTGCCAGCAGCTTAGCGCTGGCAGGGGGCTCAGGCGGGAGTTTGCTGTACTTC. This chain joins TRBV7-2 and TRBJ2-7, with a possible D match to TRBD1 (8 bases). CDR3 size: 18 residues. V lost 0 bases and J 12 bases, leaving 30 bases between the germline ends. The germline V gene has CDR1 SGHTA and CDR2 FQGNSA.

The V and J genes are TRBV15 and TRBJ2-1; D is uncertain. The CDR3 sequence is 15 residues long. V was clipped by 1 base and J by 8 bases, with 15 bases between them. Germline V lookup: CDR1 LNHNV, CDR2 YYDKDF (reference sequence). CDR3 region: CATSRAGGQSDEQFF. DNA of the CDR3: TGTGCCACCAGCAGAGCCGGCGGCCAGTCCGATGAGCAGTTCTTC.

The sample holds a few counts of this clonotype. V is TRBV19 and J is TRBJ2-2, with TRBD2 matching over 9 bases. The junction had 20 bases not matched to a gene; V was cut back by 8 bases and J by 7 bases. CDR3 size: 18 residues. Germline V gene lookup returns CDR1 LNHDA and CDR2 SQIVND (reference sequence). CDR3: CASLPKGGLAGNRGELFF. The CDR3 bases are TGTGCCAGTCTTCCCAAAGGGGGGCTAGCGGGAAATCGCGGGGAGCTGTTTTTT.

The J gene is TRBJ2-5, the V gene TRBV29-1, with unresolved D. The CDR3 runs 12 residues. CDR1 is SQVTM and CDR2 is ANQGSEA in the germline V gene. With 5 bases removed from V and 5 bases from J, the gap between germline ends came to 12 bases. The CDR3 sequence is CSVKGSGETQYF. In nucleotides, the CDR3 is TGCAGCGTTAAGGGTAGTGGGGAGACCCAGTACTTC.

This clonotype came up a few times. The chain combines TRBV27 with TRBJ2-2; D call uncertain. Germline CDR1 is MNHEY and CDR2 is SMNVEV (reference sequence). Trimming removed 4 bases from V and 5 bases from J, with 11 bases in between. The CDR3 totals 14 residues. This chain's CDR3 is CASSSLEETGELFF. CDR3 nucleotides: TGTGCCAGCAGTTCCCTCGAAGAAACCGGGGAGCTGTTTTTT.

The table lists this clonotype with a few counts. V gene TRBV18 combines with J gene TRBJ2-1; D assignment may be TRBD1 or TRBD2 (5 bases each). The length of the CDR3 is 15 residues. The V end lost 3 bases, the J end lost 0 bases, and 9 bases lay between the germline ends. The germline CDR1 and CDR2 sequences are KGHSH and LQKENI. The CDR3 DNA reads as TGTGCCAGCTCACCCGGGACCCTCTCCTACAATGAGCAGTTCTTC. Protein sequence: CASSPGTLSYNEQFF.